This T cell receptor (beta chain) was captured in a study of beta chain features in type 1 diabetes. Study-level points and caveats: Patients with Type 1 diabetes showed moderately but significantly shorter TCRB CDR3s in all four CD4+ subsets. Researchers cautioned that cDNA sequencing could over-represent cells with high TCR expression.

Turning to this clone: Its antigen is not identified.

Looked up from germline, CDR1 is SGHNT and CDR2 is YENEEA. The CDR3 length is 12 residues. The ends were cut back, 0 bases at V and 5 bases at J, with 3 bases in the middle. TCRB transcripts that were expressed got sequenced, as all of the isolated RNA had been reverse transcribed. Samples of naive, central memory and regulatory T cells yielded a mean of approximately 3.9 million reads. This table comes from immunoSEQ multiplex PCR, and its TCRdb copy is limited to in-frame clones, with some not included. The data hold around 100,000 clones, with about 26% observed a single time. The receptor was derived from a woman between 18 and 30 years old with type 1 diabetes. The chain carries TRBV11-3 and TRBJ2-3; D call uncertain. The sample consisted of central memory CD4+ T cells from blood. The CDR3 region is CASSLERDTQYF. The CDR3 coding sequence is TGTGCCAGCAGCTTAGAGAGAGATACGCAGTATTTT.